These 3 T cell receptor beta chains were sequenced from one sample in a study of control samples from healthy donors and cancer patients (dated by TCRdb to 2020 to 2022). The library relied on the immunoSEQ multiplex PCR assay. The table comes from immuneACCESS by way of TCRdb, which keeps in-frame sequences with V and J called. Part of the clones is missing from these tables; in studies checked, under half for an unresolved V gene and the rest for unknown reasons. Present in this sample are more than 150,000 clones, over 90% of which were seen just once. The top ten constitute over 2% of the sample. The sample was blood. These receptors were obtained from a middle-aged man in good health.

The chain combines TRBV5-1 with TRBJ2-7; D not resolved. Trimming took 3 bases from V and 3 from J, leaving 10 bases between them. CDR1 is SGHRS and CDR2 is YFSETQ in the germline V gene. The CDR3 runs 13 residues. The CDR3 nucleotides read TGCGCCAGCAGCTCGGACGGAATCTACGAGCAGTACTTC. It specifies CASSSDGIYEQYF.

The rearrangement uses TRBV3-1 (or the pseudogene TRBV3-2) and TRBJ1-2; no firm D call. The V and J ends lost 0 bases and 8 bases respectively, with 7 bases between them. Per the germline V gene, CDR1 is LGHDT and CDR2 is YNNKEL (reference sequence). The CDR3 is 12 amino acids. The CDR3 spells CASSQDISGYTF. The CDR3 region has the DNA TGTGCCAGCAGCCAAGACATTTCCGGCTACACCTTC.

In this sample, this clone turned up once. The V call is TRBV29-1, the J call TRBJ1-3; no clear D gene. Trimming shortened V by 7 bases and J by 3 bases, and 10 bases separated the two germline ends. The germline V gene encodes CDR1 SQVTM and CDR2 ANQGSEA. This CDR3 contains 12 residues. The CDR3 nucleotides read TGCAGCGCAGGTGGGGTTGGAAACACCATATATTTT. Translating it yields CSAGGVGNTIYF.